What follows describes a single TCR beta chain. Its antigen is currently unknown. This entry belongs to a study of radiotherapy plus CTLA-4 blockade in lung cancer. As for the study in general: Overall, 18% of patients showed an objective response, while over 30% attained disease control. General observations from the study: Tumor-origin TCR clones grew in blood after radiotherapy plus ipilimumab. The best predictor of response was reported to be early blood T cell clone dynamics, with interferon-beta.

CDR3 length: 13 residues. Trimming took 2 bases from V and 3 from J, leaving 8 bases between them. The germline CDR1 and CDR2 sequences are GTSNPN and SVGIG (reference sequence). Libraries were prepared by immunoSEQ multiplex PCR; TCRdb keeps only in-frame clonotypes and omits some of them. The sample has about 87,000 clones; more than 85% are singletons. It was focal radiation plus CTLA-4 blockade with ipilimumab that patients with chemo-refractory metastatic non-small-cell lung cancer received. This chain connects TRBV30 to TRBJ1-5; D is unclear. Sample: peripheral blood, taken from a patient treated with radiotherapy plus ipilimumab. This TCR derives from a human donor with non-small cell lung cancer that progressed on radiotherapy plus ipilimumab. CDR3 nucleotides: TGTGCCTGGAGTCTCTCCCCCAATCAGCCCCAGCATTTT. Translating gives CAWSLSPNQPQHF.